Following are 30 T cell receptor beta chains from one sample sequenced in a study of regulatory T cells in long-lasting Graves disease. Arm-PCR of CDR3 regions with iRepertoire HTBI primers generated TCR beta libraries. Each CDR3 protein is one row after TCRdb ran MiXCR on the multiplex PCR reads. The table lists 300,000 to 450,000 distinct CDR3 sequences, about a sixth of them singletons. The time point here: newly diagnosed GD, antithyroid drugs for less than 3 months. RNA isolated from PBMCs was used to make the TCR library. Sequencing used peripheral blood mononuclear cells (PBMCs), obtained at new diagnosis, from a patient treated with antithyroid drugs. These receptors came from a female donor with Graves disease.

This clonotype was counted between two and nine times. J is TRBJ1-1 and V is TRBV3-1; no clear D. CDR1 is LGHDT and CDR2 is YNNKEL in the germline V gene (reference sequence). Trimming stripped 1 base from V and 3 bases from J, with 12 bases between. CDR3 length: 15 amino acids. The CDR3 protein is CASSQVWTFDTEAFF. CDR3 sequence (DNA): TGTGCCAGCAGCCAAGTTTGGACCTTCGACACTGAAGCTTTCTTT. Full variable domain (outside the CDR3, taken from reference TRBV3-1 and TRBJ1-1): DTAVSQTPKYLVTQMGNDKSIKCEQNLGHDTMYWYKQDSKKFLKIMFSYNNKELIINETVPNRFSPKSPDKAHLNLHINSLELGDSAVYFCASSQVWTFDTEAFFGQGTRLTVV.

Ten or more counts support this clonotype. The chain is built from TRBV19 and TRBJ1-2; 7 bases are a match to TRBD1. V gave up 6 bases and J gave up 6 bases; unmatched junction bases: 19. The CDR3 sequence is 17 residues long. Germline CDR1 is LNHDA and CDR2 is SQIVND (reference sequence). The CDR3 loop is CASSSRTGPMGVDGYTF. DNA for the CDR3: TGTGCCAGTAGCTCCAGGACAGGTCCGATGGGAGTGGATGGCTACACCTTC.

This clonotype has a count of ten or more. J is TRBJ1-5 and V is TRBV7-2, with a tentative D call TRBD1 (6 bases). The CDR3 extends over 15 amino acids. Germline lookup yields CDR1 SGHTA and CDR2 FQGNSA. The V gene lost 2 bases and the J gene lost 9 bases, with 17 bases spanning the gap. CDR3 region: CASSLREQGIWPQHF. DNA for the CDR3: TGTGCCAGCAGCTTAAGAGAACAGGGAATATGGCCCCAGCATTTT. Variable domain in full (rest from reference TRBV7-2 and TRBJ1-5): GAGVSQSPSNKVTEKGKDVELRCDPISGHTALYWYRQSLGQGLEFLIYFQGNSAPDKSGLPSDRFSAERTGGSVSTLTIQRTQQEDSAVYLCASSLREQGIWPQHFGDGTRLSIL.

There are a few counts of this clonotype. This chain connects TRBV24-1 to TRBJ2-3; 10 bases are a match to TRBD1. The germline V gene has CDR1 KGHDR and CDR2 SFDVKD. Trimming removed 8 bases from V and 6 bases from J; junction bases left unmatched: 7. The CDR3 sequence is 14 residues long. CDR3: CATTDRGLSDTQYF. As DNA, the CDR3 is TGTGCCACCACCGACAGGGGGCTGTCGGATACGCAGTATTTT.

A note on this clonotype: Its ends do not fully match the called genes, so a read error is possible. V is TRBV9 and J is TRBJ2-1, with 8 nucleotides matching TRBD2. Germline V gene lookup returns CDR1 SGDLS and CDR2 YYNGEE. This CDR3 is 15 amino acids long. The chain's CDR3 is CASGVPGGQYNEQFF. Written as DNA, the CDR3 is TGTGCCAGCGGCGTGCCGGGGGGGCAGTACAATGAGCAGTTCTTC.

The rearrangement links TRBV15 to TRBJ1-2; maybe TRBD1 (5 bases). CDR1 LNHNV and CDR2 YYDKDF come from the germline V gene (reference sequence). There are 17 residues in the CDR3. Trimming removed 0 bases at V and 0 bases at J, with 14 bases between. The CDR3 DNA reads TGTGCCACCAGCAGAGATACTAGGACACTAGCTAACTATGGCTACACCTTC. This sequence encodes CATSRDTRTLANYGYTF.

About this clonotype: A single base separates this from a much larger clone, so it may be a read error. The chain carries TRBV9 and TRBJ1-5, with D possibly matching TRBD1 (5 bases). The CDR3 sequence is 15 residues long. Trimming took off 0 bases at V and 5 bases at J, with 12 bases between the two ends. Germline V gives CDR1 SGDLS, CDR2 YYNGEE. CDR3 DNA sequence: TGTGCCAGCAGCGTAGCTGGGGGTTACCATCAGCCCCAGCATTTT. The encoded protein is CASSVAGGYHQPQHF.

This clonotype showed up many times. The J gene is TRBJ1-2, the V gene TRBV4-2; TRBD1 is a possible D gene (5 bases). V was trimmed by 1 base and J by 2 bases, leaving 5 bases between them. CDR1 LGHNA and CDR2 YNFKEQ come from the germline V gene. The CDR3 has 13 residues. CDR3 in DNA: TGTGCCAGCAGCCAAGGGGACAACTATGGCTACACCTTC. As protein: CASSQGDNYGYTF.

This clonotype was recorded at least ten times. V gene TRBV2 combines with J gene TRBJ2-3, with 11 bases lining up with TRBD2. V lost 2 bases to trimming and J lost 1 base; unmatched junction nucleotides: 2. Germline assignment: CDR1 SNHLY and CDR2 FYNNEI. The CDR3 length is 16 residues. The CDR3 DNA reads as TGTGCCAGCAGTGAACTAGCGGGGGGTCGCACAGATACGCAGTATTTT. Its protein product is CASSELAGGRTDTQYF.

This clonotype appeared a few times. The V and J genes are TRBV20-1 and TRBJ2-2, with D uncertain. The CDR3 totals 13 residues. Trimming left V 4 bases short and J 5 bases short, with 11 bases between. Germline V CDR1 and CDR2: DFQATT, SNEGSKA (reference sequence). The CDR3 region is CSAMFVGTGELFF. CDR3 DNA sequence: TGCAGTGCTATGTTTGTCGGGACCGGGGAGCTGTTTTTT.

This clonotype has at least ten counts. This chain uses TRBV11-2 with TRBJ1-2; TRBD1 matches 7 bases. Germline lookup yields CDR1 SGHAT and CDR2 FQNNGV. There are 14 residues in the CDR3. Germline trimming cut 5 bases from V and 6 bases from J; bases unmatched to any gene: 9. CDR3: CASSGTTGSDGYTF. CDR3 nucleotides: TGTGCCAGCAGCGGAACGACAGGGAGCGATGGCTACACCTTC.

This clonotype was seen repeatedly, ten times or more. The CDR3 protein is CASSDIRTFQETQYF. CDR3 in DNA: TGTGCCAGCAGTGACATAAGGACTTTCCAAGAGACCCAGTACTTC. The rearrangement links TRBV6-1 to TRBJ2-5; weak D call: TRBD2 (5 bases). CDR3 length: 15 amino acids. Looked up from germline, CDR1 is MNHNS and CDR2 is SASEGT. The V gene lost 3 bases and the J gene lost 1 base, with 12 bases spanning the gap.

This rearrangement joins TRBV12-3 or TRBV12-4 to TRBJ2-2; TRBD1 aligns across 8 bases. The junction had 3 bases not matched to a gene; V was cut back by 8 bases and J by 4 bases. The CDR3 is made up of 13 amino acids. This chain's CDR3 is CASCTGGTGELFF. The DNA of the CDR3 is TGTGCCAGCTGTACAGGGGGCACCGGGGAGCTGTTTTTT.

This clonotype was seen ten or more times. This chain connects TRBV2 to TRBJ2-7; possibly TRBD1 for D (5 bases). V was shortened by 9 bases and J by 2 bases, with 17 bases between the two germline ends. This CDR3 spans 14 amino acids. Germline V gene lookup returns CDR1 SNHLY and CDR2 FYNNEI. The CDR3 bases are TGTGCCAGTTTGCCTAATGGGGCAGCCTACGAGCAGTACTTC. It translates to CASLPNGAAYEQYF.

This clonotype was counted many times. V usage is TRBV4-2 and J usage is TRBJ1-4; D perhaps matches TRBD1 (6 bases). The CDR3 has 15 residues. Trimming removed 4 bases from V and 8 bases from J, with 17 bases in between. Per the germline V gene, CDR1 is LGHNA and CDR2 is YNFKEQ. CDR3 bases: TGTGCCAGCAGCCCCCGGGAGGGGGAGAGAGAAAAACTGTTTTTT. Amino acids: CASSPREGEREKLFF.

CDR3 nucleotide sequence: TGTGCCAGCAGTCACAGGGGCTCCCAGCATTTT. Protein sequence: CASSHRGSQHF. The chain carries TRBV6-1 and TRBJ1-5; 7 nucleotides align to TRBD1. The germline CDR1 and CDR2 sequences are MNHNS and SASEGT. With V trimmed by 5 bases and J by 11 bases, 3 bases remained unmatched. This CDR3 is built from 11 residues.

The sample holds a few counts of this clonotype. The chain joins TRBV4-1 to TRBJ1-3, with a tentative D call TRBD1 (5 bases). V lost 0 bases to trimming and J lost 0 bases, with 12 bases between them. From germline, CDR1 is MGHRA and CDR2 YSYEKL. The CDR3 extends over 17 amino acids. The CDR3 region is CASSQDSRQRSGNTIYF. Here the CDR3 DNA reads TGCGCCAGCAGCCAAGATAGCCGACAGCGCTCTGGAAACACCATATATTTT.

The gene calls are TRBV29-1 and TRBJ1-2; maybe TRBD1 (5 bases). V dropped 3 bases and J dropped 6 bases, with 8 bases sitting between them. The CDR3 contains 11 residues. Germline loops: CDR1 SQVTM, CDR2 ANQGSEA. The CDR3 DNA reads as TGCAGCGTTGAGAGGGGTGATGGCTACACCTTC. It translates to CSVERGDGYTF.

This clonotype was counted many times. The gene calls are TRBV5-1 and TRBJ1-4; TRBD1 agrees at 8 bases. J was trimmed by 8 bases and V by 1 base; bases with no gene match: 4. The CDR3 is made up of 14 amino acids. Looked up from germline, CDR1 is SGHRS and CDR2 is YFSETQ. The CDR3 spells CASSLYQGAEKLFF. The CDR3 DNA sequence: TGCGCCAGCAGCTTGTATCAGGGGGCGGAAAAACTGTTTTTT.

Regarding this clonotype: The limits of the CDR3 on the DNA are not certain, so only TCRdb's listed CDR3 is given. This sequence joins TRBV4-1 and TRBJ2-1; the table's D call, TRBD1, was not checked against the DNA. Germline loops: CDR1 MGHRA, CDR2 YSYEKL. From its first to its last residue, the CDR3 has 17 amino acids. Here the CDR3 reads CASSLFGPGQGNNEQFF.

This clonotype came up a few times. The rearrangement links TRBV10-3 to TRBJ1-1, with D unclear. The CDR3 covers 17 residues. From germline, CDR1 is ENHRY and CDR2 SYGVKD. The V gene lost 6 bases and the J gene lost 1 base, with 21 bases spanning the gap. The CDR3 DNA reads TGTGCCATCAGCCTCCGGGCCGATAACGGAGGGAACACTGAAGCTTTCTTT. As protein: CAISLRADNGGNTEAFF.

This clonotype has ten or more counts. The gene calls are TRBV7-2 and TRBJ1-4; no clear D. The CDR3 extends over 15 amino acids. Germline V CDR1 and CDR2: SGHTA, FQGNSA. Trimming pared 5 bases from V and 0 bases from J, leaving 10 bases between. The CDR3 sequence: CASSKRAATNEKLFF. The CDR3 nucleotides are TGTGCCAGCAGCAAACGGGCTGCAACTAATGAAAAACTGTTTTTT.

The chain combines TRBV6-1 with TRBJ1-5, with a tentative D call TRBD1 (6 bases). V was clipped by 6 bases and J by 2 bases, with 14 bases between them. Germline V gene data show CDR1 as MNHNS and CDR2 as SASEGT. CDR3 length equals 15 residues. CDR3 protein: CASSGGFFGNQPQHF. The DNA for the CDR3 is TGTGCCAGCAGCGGGGGCTTCTTTGGCAATCAGCCCCAGCATTTT.

This clonotype has more than one count but fewer than ten. A much bigger clone sits one base away, suggesting this may be a read error. The chain recombines TRBV7-2 with TRBJ2-7; 7 bases are a match to TRBD1. This CDR3 has 13 amino acids. J was trimmed by 5 bases and V by 5 bases; bases with no gene match: 6. From germline, CDR1 is SGHTA and CDR2 FQGNSA. As DNA, the CDR3 is TGTGCCAGCAGCCCCCGGGACAGTCACGAGCAGTACTTC. It codes for CASSPRDSHEQYF. The full variable domain, with the rest looked up from reference TRBV7-2 and TRBJ2-7, is GAGVSQSPSNKVTEKGKDVELRCDPISGHTALYWYRQSLGQGLEFLIYFQGNSAPDKSGLPSDRFSAERTGGSVSTLTIQRTQQEDSAVYLCASSPRDSHEQYFGPGTRLTVT.

This clonotype occurred many times. The chain uses TRBV5-1 and TRBJ1-2, with D possibly matching TRBD1 (5 bases). CDR1 SGHRS and CDR2 YFSETQ come from the germline V gene. This CDR3 has 13 amino acids. V was shortened by 4 bases and J by 7 bases, with 14 bases between the two germline ends. The CDR3 spells CASSPDIRGGYTF. In nucleotides, the CDR3 is TGCGCCAGCAGCCCGGACATCCGTGGTGGCTACACCTTC.

This clonotype was detected many times. The rearrangement links TRBV20-1 to TRBJ2-5, with 9 positions matching TRBD2. The germline V gene encodes CDR1 DFQATT and CDR2 SNEGSKA (reference sequence). The CDR3 consists of 15 residues. With V trimmed by 0 bases and J by 4 bases, 6 bases remained unmatched. CDR3 amino acids: CSAREAGGIGETQYF. In DNA form, the CDR3 reads TGCAGTGCTAGAGAAGCGGGGGGCATAGGAGAGACCCAGTACTTC.

This clonotype showed up many times. V gene TRBV5-5 combines with J gene TRBJ1-4, with D unresolved. This CDR3 contains 16 residues. Deletions cut 3 bases from V and 2 bases from J, with 14 bases between. Germline V gives CDR1 SGHKS, CDR2 YYEKEE (reference sequence). The CDR3 here is CASSSNPRGTNEKLFF. DNA for the CDR3: TGTGCCAGCAGCTCGAACCCTCGAGGGACTAATGAAAAACTGTTTTTT.

The chain couples TRBV6-9 to TRBJ2-7; 14 bases map to TRBD2. With V trimmed by 2 bases and J by 6 bases, 18 bases remained unmatched. Germline CDR1 MNHGY, CDR2 SVAAGI. The CDR3 length is 20 residues. The CDR3: CASSYPSGPGLAGGLVEQYF. The CDR3 DNA sequence: TGTGCCAGCAGTTATCCCTCTGGGCCCGGACTAGCGGGAGGTTTGGTCGAGCAGTACTTC.

The rearrangement joins TRBV11-2 to TRBJ2-1; D ambiguous. Trimming took 4 bases from V and 11 from J, leaving 12 bases between them. Germline CDR1 reads SGHAT; CDR2 reads FQNNGV. The CDR3 covers 12 residues. This chain's CDR3 is CASSSNSNQQFF. The CDR3 DNA follows: TGTGCCAGCAGCTCCAACTCCAACCAGCAGTTCTTC.

This clonotype was seen repeatedly, ten times or more. This chain's CDR3 is CASSLLGTGREAFF. The CDR3 nucleotides read TGTGCCAGCAGTCTCCTCGGGACAGGGAGAGAAGCTTTCTTT. J is TRBJ1-1 and V is TRBV12-3 or TRBV12-4; 9 nucleotides agree with TRBD1. The ends lost 5 bases at V and 8 bases at J; junction bases unmatched: 9. The CDR3 has 14 amino acids.